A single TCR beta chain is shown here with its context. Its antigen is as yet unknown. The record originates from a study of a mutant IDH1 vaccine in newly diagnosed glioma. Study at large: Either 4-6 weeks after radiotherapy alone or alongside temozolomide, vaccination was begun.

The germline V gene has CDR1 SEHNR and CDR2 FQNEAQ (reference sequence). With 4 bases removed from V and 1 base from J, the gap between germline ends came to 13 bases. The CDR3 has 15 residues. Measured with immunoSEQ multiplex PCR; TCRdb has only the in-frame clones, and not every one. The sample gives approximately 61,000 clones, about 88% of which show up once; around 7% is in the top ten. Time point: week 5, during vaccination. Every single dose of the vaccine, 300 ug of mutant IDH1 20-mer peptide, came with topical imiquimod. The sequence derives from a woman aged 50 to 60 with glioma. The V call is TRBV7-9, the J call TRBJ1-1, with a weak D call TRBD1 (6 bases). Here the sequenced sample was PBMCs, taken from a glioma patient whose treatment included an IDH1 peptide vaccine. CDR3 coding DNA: TGTGCCAGCAGCTCCCCGGGACACAAGAACACTGAAGCTTTCTTT. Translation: CASSSPGHKNTEAFF. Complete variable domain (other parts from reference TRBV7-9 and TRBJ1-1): DTGVSQNPRHKITKRGQNVTFRCDPISEHNRLYWYRQTLGQGPEFLTYFQNEAQLEKSRLLSDRFSAERPKGSFSTLEIQRTEQGDSAMYLCASSSPGHKNTEAFFGQGTRLTVV.